One and the same sample provided the 18 T cell receptor beta chains below, sequenced in a study of T cell repertoires and Cas9 in healthy adults. Sequenced by immunoSEQ multiplex PCR; TCRdb stores in-frame clones only, minus some. The sample has more than 20,000 clones; over 85% are singletons. The sequenced sample consisted of CD4+ effector T cells (CD127+, CD25-, CD137-, CD154-) from PBMCs; culture status not recorded. The receptors come from a human donor in good health.

The CDR3 loop is CASSQDFGDPYGYTF. For the CDR3, the DNA is TGTGCCAGCAGCCAAGATTTTGGGGACCCCTATGGCTACACCTTC. The rearrangement links TRBV14 to TRBJ1-2; D perhaps matches TRBD1 (5 bases). The CDR3 is 15 residues long. In germline, CDR1 is SGHDN, CDR2 FVKESK. Trimming left V 0 bases short and J 4 bases short, with 12 bases between.

The chain links TRBV6-9 to TRBJ2-5, with D perhaps TRBD2 (6 bases). Trimming pared 4 bases from V and 4 bases from J, leaving 13 bases between. CDR1 MNHGY and CDR2 SVAAGI come from the germline V gene. The CDR3 has 14 amino acids. CDR3 sequence: CASSLKIGGETQYF. CDR3 DNA sequence: TGTGCCAGCAGTTTGAAAATCGGGGGAGAGACCCAGTACTTC.

As concerns this clone: Other DNA sequences within the sample encode an identical CDR3. The genes are TRBV11-2 and TRBJ2-3; D remains ambiguous. This CDR3 has 12 amino acids. Trimming cost V 3 bases and J 7 bases, with 8 bases left between them. CDR1 and CDR2 (germline): SGHAT, FQNNGV. The CDR3 region has the DNA TGTGCCAGCAGCTTGGAAGTCTATACGCAGTATTTT. It is translated as CASSLEVYTQYF.

This chain joins TRBV11-2 and TRBJ2-7; 10 positions agree with TRBD2. Per the germline V gene, CDR1 is SGHAT and CDR2 is FQNNGV. Trimming cost V 4 bases and J 5 bases; bases outside gene matches: 8. This CDR3 comprises 15 residues. In DNA form, the CDR3 reads TGTGCCAGCAGCTCCCTCAAGCGGGGGGGCAACGAGCAGTACTTC. Its protein is CASSSLKRGGNEQYF.

This chain's CDR3 is CASSDQGNQPQHF. Here the CDR3 DNA reads TGTGCCAGCAGTGATCAAGGGAATCAGCCCCAGCATTTT. This sequence joins TRBV6-1 and TRBJ1-5; no clear D. The CDR3 extends over 13 amino acids. Germline V lookup: CDR1 MNHNS, CDR2 SASEGT. Between the trimmed V and J ends, which lost 3 bases and 4 bases, there was a span of 7 bases.

This sequence joins TRBV7-9 and TRBJ2-7; 7 bases fit TRBD1. Germline CDR1 SEHNR, CDR2 FQNEAQ (reference sequence). The CDR3 runs to 15 residues. Unmatched junction bases numbered 13, after V lost 5 bases and J lost 6 bases. DNA for the CDR3: TGTGCCAGCAGCACCTACCGACAGGGATGGGGCGAGCAGTACTTC. This codes for CASSTYRQGWGEQYF.

V is TRBV2 and J is TRBJ1-2, with a possible D match to TRBD1 (5 bases). This CDR3 has 12 amino acids. Germline CDR1 is SNHLY and CDR2 is FYNNEI. V dropped 5 bases and J dropped 4 bases, with 8 bases sitting between them. CDR3 residues: CASSPGTYGYTF. CDR3 coding DNA: TGTGCCAGCAGTCCCGGGACCTATGGCTACACCTTC. Together with reference TRBV2 and TRBJ1-2, the CDR3 gives the full variable domain: EPEVTQTPSHQVTQMGQEVILRCVPISNHLYFYWYRQILGQKVEFLVSFYNNEISEKSEIFDDQFSVERPDGSNFTLKIRSTKLEDSAMYFCASSPGTYGYTFGSGTRLTVV.

V gene TRBV6-6 combines with J gene TRBJ1-1; D is undetermined. The CDR3 loop spans 12 amino acids. V shed 4 bases and J shed 11 bases, with 14 bases lying between them. Germline assignment: CDR1 MNHNY and CDR2 SVGAGI (reference sequence). The CDR3 DNA is TGTGCCAGCAGTTCGAGGTGGGATAGGGCTTTCTTT. Translation: CASSSRWDRAFF.

The rearrangement joins TRBV14 to TRBJ2-7; weak D call: TRBD1 (7 bases). The CDR3 is 13 amino acids. V was clipped by 1 base and J by 9 bases, with 13 bases between them. Germline V gives CDR1 SGHDN, CDR2 FVKESK. In DNA form, the CDR3 reads TGTGCCAGCAGCCAAGTTCCAGGGGGGATGCAGTACTTC. It yields the protein CASSQVPGGMQYF.

The CDR3 nucleotides read TGTGCCAGCAGTTACTGGAACAGCCAAGAGACCCAGTACTTC. Amino acids: CASSYWNSQETQYF. The chain carries TRBV6-5 and TRBJ2-5; D gene unclear. CDR1 is MNHEY, CDR2 SVGAGI, per germline. The CDR3 is made up of 14 amino acids. The ends were cut back, 1 base at V and 1 base at J, with 7 bases in the middle.

This clone was seen a single time. This chain uses TRBV7-2 with TRBJ2-2; D gene ambiguous. CDR1 SGHTA and CDR2 FQGNSA come from the germline V gene. The germline V and J ends were trimmed by 3 bases and 8 bases, with 7 bases remaining between them. The CDR3 has 12 residues. The DNA for the CDR3 is TGTGCCAGCAGCTTTCCCGGGGGGGAGCTGTTTTTT. Protein: CASSFPGGELFF.

This clone was recorded once. The rearrangement uses TRBV2 and TRBJ2-5; D is perhaps TRBD1 or TRBD2 (7 bases each). Trimming cost V 5 bases and J 7 bases, with 23 bases left between them. CDR3 length equals 16 residues. CDR1 and CDR2 (germline): SNHLY, FYNNEI. The CDR3 is CASSFRGGLGPGTQYF. CDR3 sequence (DNA): TGTGCCAGCAGTTTCAGGGGGGGCCTCGGTCCGGGGACCCAGTACTTC.

J is TRBJ2-1 and V is TRBV4-2, with D possibly TRBD2 on 5 matching bases. V was cut by 1 base and J by 0 bases, with 10 bases left in between. Germline-derived CDR1 and CDR2 are LGHNA and YNFKEQ. The CDR3 is 16 amino acids. The CDR3 bases are TGTGCCAGCAGCCAAGGAGAAGGGAGCTCCTACAATGAGCAGTTCTTC. It codes for CASSQGEGSSYNEQFF.

CDR3 nucleotide sequence: TGTGCCAGCAGCTTGAAGAGGGATAACACCGGGGAGCTGTTTTTT. Translation: CASSLKRDNTGELFF. V usage is TRBV5-6 and J usage is TRBJ2-2; D possibly corresponds to TRBD2 (5 bases). CDR1 is SGHDT, CDR2 YYEEEE, per germline. The CDR3 runs 15 residues. V shed 1 base and J shed 2 bases, with 9 bases lying between them.

This clone was picked up one time. The chain couples TRBV7-6 to TRBJ2-1, with 7 nucleotides matching TRBD1. The CDR3 is 14 amino acids. Germline V gene lookup returns CDR1 SGHVS and CDR2 FNYEAQ. V lost 0 bases, J lost 4 bases, and 0 bases stayed unmatched. CDR3 nucleotide sequence: TGTGCCAGCAGCTTAGCGACAGGGTACAATGAGCAGTTCTTC. This codes for CASSLATGYNEQFF.

The chain recombines TRBV4-1 with TRBJ1-1, with 9 positions matching TRBD1. V lost 5 bases to trimming and J lost 1 base; unmatched junction nucleotides: 14. The CDR3 covers 18 residues. Per the germline V gene, CDR1 is MGHRA and CDR2 is YSYEKL. The CDR3 loop is CASSYNYGTGSRNTEAFF. CDR3 nucleotides: TGCGCCAGCAGCTATAATTACGGGACAGGGTCAAGGAACACTGAAGCTTTCTTT.

V gene TRBV7-2 combines with J gene TRBJ2-5, with D maybe TRBD1 (5 bases). Germline CDR1 is SGHTA and CDR2 is FQGNSA. V dropped 5 bases and J dropped 6 bases, with 13 bases sitting between them. The CDR3 totals 13 residues. CDR3 in amino acids: CASSQGHGQTQYF. The DNA of the CDR3 is TGTGCCAGCAGCCAAGGACATGGACAGACCCAGTACTTC.

V is TRBV30 and J is TRBJ1-3; D is unclear. Germline CDR1 and CDR2: GTSNPN and SVGIG (reference sequence). CDR3 length: 14 residues. Trimming took 0 bases from V and 2 from J, leaving 8 bases between them. CDR3 protein: CAWSVSGAGNTIYF. The CDR3 DNA follows: TGTGCCTGGAGTGTATCTGGGGCTGGAAACACCATATATTTT.